This T cell receptor beta chain was obtained from a study of Graves' ophthalmopathy and Graves' hyperthyroidism. This clonotype was detected many times. TCR beta CDR3 amplification used RNA transcripts. HTBI-primed first-round RT-PCR preceded second-round multiplex PCR. TCRdb re-analysed the multiplex PCR reads in MiXCR, keeping a single row per CDR3 protein. The sample has 400,000 to 500,000 distinct CDR3 sequences; under 25% are singletons. The TCR originated in a woman aged 18 to 35 with stable Graves' hyperthyroidism. Material for sequencing was peripheral blood.

As DNA, the CDR3 is TGTGCCAGCTCACTCAGGACCGCCGGGGCTAACTATGGCTACACCTTC. Protein: CASSLRTAGANYGYTF. J is TRBJ1-2 and V is TRBV11-1, with D hard to call. The CDR3 is 16 residues long. V was shortened by 8 bases and J by 0 bases, with 19 bases between the two germline ends. Germline CDR1 is SGHAT and CDR2 is FQDESV (reference sequence).